Below, 21 T cell receptor beta chains from the same sample are listed, as sequenced in a study of blood T cell repertoires in COVID-19 (TCRdb year 2020). Libraries were made using the immunoSEQ multiplex PCR assay. Sourced from immuneACCESS, this table was stored by TCRdb with only in-frame sequences that have V and J called. A share of the clones is absent; for the studies checked, an unresolved V gene accounts for under half, and the remainder has no known explanation. Recorded for this sample are about 160,000 clones; over 75% of them occurred a single time. The top ten hold approximately 1.3% of the sample. The specimen sequenced was peripheral blood. These receptors were collected from a man in his 60s who had recovered from COVID-19.

This clone was counted only a few times. V gene TRBV9 combines with J gene TRBJ2-2; 10 bases fit TRBD1. CDR1 is SGDLS and CDR2 is YYNGEE in the germline V gene. J lost 7 bases, V lost 3 bases, and 6 bases had no gene match. The CDR3 is 15 residues long. The DNA of the CDR3 is TGTGCCAGCAGCGCCTCGGGACAGGGGATCGGGGAGCTGTTTTTT. Protein sequence: CASSASGQGIGELFF.

This chain connects TRBV30 to TRBJ2-5, with 7 bases lining up with TRBD2. The V and J ends lost 2 bases and 4 bases, in that order; junction bases with no gene match: 4. Germline CDR1 and CDR2: GTSNPN and SVGIG (reference sequence). The CDR3 has 13 amino acids. CDR3 sequence reads: CAWSPAGRETQYF. The CDR3 nucleotides read TGTGCCTGGAGTCCAGCGGGGCGAGAGACCCAGTACTTC.

The V call is TRBV5-5, the J call TRBJ1-5; D remains unclear. V lost 2 bases and J 6 bases, leaving 18 bases between the germline ends. CDR1 and CDR2 from the germline V gene are SGHKS and YYEKEE (reference sequence). The CDR3 is 16 residues long. The CDR3 sequence is CASSLEWSLAGQPQHF. DNA for the CDR3: TGTGCCAGCAGCTTAGAATGGTCCTTAGCGGGTCAGCCCCAGCATTTT.

This chain connects TRBV30 to TRBJ2-7; 7 positions match TRBD1. This CDR3 has 13 residues. V lost 1 base to trimming and J lost 8 bases; unmatched junction nucleotides: 8. Germline-derived CDR1 and CDR2 are GTSNPN and SVGIG (reference sequence). The CDR3 is CAWSGVQGTKQYF. The DNA of the CDR3 is TGTGCCTGGAGTGGTGTACAGGGGACGAAGCAGTACTTC.

This clone has just one count. Written as DNA, the CDR3 is TGTGCCAGCAGCAGCGGTAGAAATTCACCCCTCCACTTT. The encoded protein is CASSSGRNSPLHF. The chain joins TRBV11-3 to TRBJ1-6; D is unclear. V shed 5 bases and J shed 7 bases, with 9 bases lying between them. The CDR3 consists of 13 residues. Germline loops: CDR1 SGHNT, CDR2 YENEEA. The whole variable domain, remainder taken from reference TRBV11-3 and TRBJ1-6, is EAGVVQSPRYKIIEKKQPVAFWCNPISGHNTLYWYLQNLGQGPELLIRYENEEAVDDSQLPKDRFSAERLKGVDSTLKIQPAELGDSAVYLCASSSGRNSPLHFGNGTRLTVT.

V is TRBV20-1 and J is TRBJ1-5; 12 nucleotides agree with TRBD1. This CDR3 spans 16 amino acids. Looked up from germline, CDR1 is DFQATT and CDR2 is SNEGSKA (reference sequence). V was clipped by 4 bases and J by 3 bases; unmatched bases: 7. The DNA of the CDR3 is TGCAGTGCTATTGACCGGGACAGGGGGCTCAATCAGCCCCAGCATTTT. This codes for CSAIDRDRGLNQPQHF.

The chain joins TRBV6-1 to TRBJ1-2; D might be TRBD1 (5 bases). This CDR3 is 14 amino acids long. CDR1 MNHNS and CDR2 SASEGT come from the germline V gene. V was trimmed by 1 base and J by 4 bases, leaving 10 bases between them. The CDR3 region is CASSEGIRGYGYTF. The CDR3 bases are TGTGCCAGCAGTGAAGGGATTAGGGGCTATGGCTACACCTTC.

This clone appeared a few times. V and J are TRBV2 and TRBJ2-7; no firm D call. The CDR3 length is 12 residues. Trimming left V 5 bases short and J 4 bases short, with 9 bases between. Germline assignment: CDR1 SNHLY and CDR2 FYNNEI. Here the CDR3 reads CASSRSIYEQYF. CDR3 coding DNA: TGTGCCAGCAGTCGGAGTATTTACGAGCAGTACTTC.

The chain has TRBV5-6 and TRBJ2-3; D unresolved. Germline lookup yields CDR1 SGHDT and CDR2 YYEEEE. CDR3 length equals 12 residues. The V end was cut by 6 bases, the J end by 10 bases, with 15 bases between. Written as DNA, the CDR3 is TGTGCCAGCACCCTGGGCTACCGAGCGCAGTATTTT. Protein product: CASTLGYRAQYF.

The rearrangement joins TRBV20-1 to TRBJ2-7; 7 bases align to TRBD2. The germline CDR1 and CDR2 sequences are DFQATT and SNEGSKA (reference sequence). The CDR3 loop spans 15 amino acids. The trim removed 3 bases at V and 3 bases at J, leaving 11 bases unmatched. CDR3 protein: CSASPGSGRFYEQYF. The CDR3, as DNA: TGCAGTGCTAGTCCGGGTAGCGGGCGATTCTACGAGCAGTACTTC.

The CDR3 protein is CASSPKGLAGGPSTDTQYF. As DNA, the CDR3 is TGTGCCAGCTCACCAAAAGGGCTAGCGGGGGGCCCTTCCACAGATACGCAGTATTTT. The rearrangement uses TRBV18 and TRBJ2-3, with 11 bases fitting TRBD2. The CDR3 runs 19 residues. V dropped 2 bases and J dropped 2; count of bases not matched to a gene: 12. Germline V gene lookup returns CDR1 KGHSH and CDR2 LQKENI.

V usage is TRBV11-2 and J usage is TRBJ2-5, with 16 positions matching TRBD2. The CDR3 is 17 amino acids. V lost 1 base, J lost 3 bases, and 2 bases stayed unmatched. From germline, CDR1 is SGHAT and CDR2 FQNNGV. CDR3 nucleotide sequence: TGTGCCAGCAGCTTAGCCGGGACTAGCGGGGGGGAAGAGACCCAGTACTTC. Protein sequence: CASSLAGTSGGEETQYF.

This chain joins TRBV7-2 and TRBJ1-1; possibly TRBD1 for D (5 bases). CDR1 and CDR2 from the germline V gene are SGHTA and FQGNSA. Trimming stripped 5 bases from V and 0 bases from J, with 16 bases between. The CDR3 extends over 16 amino acids. CDR3 sequence reads: CASSPTAPGMNTEAFF. The CDR3 region has the DNA TGTGCCAGCAGCCCTACGGCGCCAGGGATGAACACTGAAGCTTTCTTT.

This clone turned up a few times. The rearrangement links TRBV4-1 to TRBJ1-2; 7 bases line up with TRBD1. The CDR3 contains 16 residues. V dropped 0 bases and J dropped 5; count of bases not matched to a gene: 9. Germline CDR1 MGHRA, CDR2 YSYEKL. DNA of the CDR3: TGCGCCAGCAGCCAAGATCAGGCAGGGGGTGGGTATGGCTACACCTTC. Its translation is CASSQDQAGGGYGYTF.

The chain joins TRBV6-5 to TRBJ2-5; TRBD2 matches at 8 bases. This CDR3 has 14 amino acids. Trimming removed 8 bases from V and 1 base from J; junction bases left unmatched: 6. The V gene's germline CDR1 is MNHEY and CDR2 SVGAGI. DNA of the CDR3: TGTGCCAGCCAGAACGGGGGGGCCCAAGAGACCCAGTACTTC. This translates into CASQNGGAQETQYF.

The chain recombines TRBV6-5 with TRBJ1-2; the D gene is possibly TRBD1 (6 bases). Germline V lookup: CDR1 MNHEY, CDR2 SVGAGI. The CDR3 consists of 13 residues. V was pared by 6 bases and J by 8 bases, with 16 bases between. The CDR3 nucleotides read TGTGCCAGCAGCGGGACATGGCGTGAGGGCTACACCTTC. This codes for CASSGTWREGYTF.

The rearrangement links TRBV30 to TRBJ2-1; 7 bases agree with TRBD2. CDR3 length: 14 residues. Trimming cost V 2 bases and J 7 bases; bases outside gene matches: 8. Germline assignment: CDR1 GTSNPN and CDR2 SVGIG (reference sequence). The CDR3 region is CAWSYGGGGNEQFF. CDR3 in DNA: TGTGCCTGGAGTTATGGCGGGGGTGGAAATGAGCAGTTCTTC.

The chain carries TRBV12-3 or TRBV12-4 and TRBJ1-2; no clear D gene. V lost 7 bases and J 7 bases, leaving 16 bases between the germline ends. This CDR3 is built from 13 residues. The CDR3 nucleotides are TGTGCCAGCACCCACGGGAGGGCAGGTGGCTACACCTTC. Translation: CASTHGRAGGYTF.

This sequence joins TRBV7-9 and TRBJ2-1; a possible D gene is TRBD1 (6 bases). Per the germline V gene, CDR1 is SEHNR and CDR2 is FQNEAQ (reference sequence). The ends were cut back, 1 base at V and 9 bases at J, with 19 bases in the middle. This CDR3 has 16 residues. The CDR3 DNA reads as TGTGCCAGCAGCTTAGAATTGGGCAGGGGTAAGGTTGAGCAGTTCTTC. Residues: CASSLELGRGKVEQFF.

The genes are TRBV9 and TRBJ2-1, with 16 positions matching TRBD2. The V gene end was trimmed by 3 bases and the J gene end by 8 bases; junction bases not matched to a gene: 5. The CDR3 contains 16 residues. Germline V lookup: CDR1 SGDLS, CDR2 YYNGEE. CDR3 amino acids: CASSEGTSGGAHEQFF. The CDR3 DNA reads TGTGCCAGCAGCGAGGGGACTAGCGGGGGGGCCCATGAGCAGTTCTTC.

The chain employs TRBV5-5 and TRBJ2-7; a weak D match, TRBD2 (5 bases). This CDR3 contains 16 residues. The germline V gene encodes CDR1 SGHKS and CDR2 YYEKEE (reference sequence). Trimming shortened V by 0 bases and J by 2 bases, and 15 bases separated the two germline ends. The CDR3 nucleotides are TGTGCCAGCAGCTTGGTCCGGACTCTATCTACCTACGAGCAGTACTTC. Translating gives CASSLVRTLSTYEQYF.